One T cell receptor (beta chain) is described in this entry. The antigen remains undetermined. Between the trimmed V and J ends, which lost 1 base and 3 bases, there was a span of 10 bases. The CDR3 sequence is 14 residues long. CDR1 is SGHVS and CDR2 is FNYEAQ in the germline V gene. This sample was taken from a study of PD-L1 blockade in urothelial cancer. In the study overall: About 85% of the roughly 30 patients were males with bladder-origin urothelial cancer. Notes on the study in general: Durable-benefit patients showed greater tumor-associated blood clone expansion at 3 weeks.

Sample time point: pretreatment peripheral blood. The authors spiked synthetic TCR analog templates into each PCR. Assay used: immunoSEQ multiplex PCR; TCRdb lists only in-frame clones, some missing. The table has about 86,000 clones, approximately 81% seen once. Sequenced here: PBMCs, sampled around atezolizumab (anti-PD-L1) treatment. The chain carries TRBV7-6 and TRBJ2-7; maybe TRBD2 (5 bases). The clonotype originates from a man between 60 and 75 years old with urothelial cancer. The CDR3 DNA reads TGTGCCAGCAGCTTAGGAAGTAGCGTCTACGAGCAGTACTTC. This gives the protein CASSLGSSVYEQYF.